Below, 25 T cell receptor beta chains from the same sample are listed, as sequenced in a study of blood T cells in healthy people across ages. A second 7 to 11 cycle PCR used barcoded and J-beta primers. TCRdb re-called the 5' RACE reads with MiXCR, one entry per CDR3 protein. The sample has about 1.1 million distinct CDR3 sequences; more than 30% are singletons. Sample: blood. These receptors originate from a man younger than 35 in good health.

Many counts were recorded for this clonotype. This rearrangement joins TRBV29-1 to TRBJ1-2; weak D call: TRBD1 (6 bases). Germline V gene lookup returns CDR1 SQVTM and CDR2 ANQGSEA. The CDR3 is 16 amino acids. With 7 bases removed from V and 4 bases from J, the gap between germline ends came to 25 bases. The CDR3 reads CSGFTEPEQGPYGYTF. For the CDR3, the DNA is TGCAGCGGCTTTACCGAACCGGAACAGGGACCCTATGGCTACACCTTC.

This clonotype was recorded many times. The V and J genes are TRBV2 and TRBJ1-4; 8 positions match TRBD1. The CDR3 length is 15 residues. Losses at the gene ends were 6 bases for V and 7 bases for J; bases not matched to a gene: 10. Germline V gives CDR1 SNHLY, CDR2 FYNNEI. Written as DNA, the CDR3 is TGTGCCAGCAGGGGCAGGGGGCTTGGGCTTGAAAAACTGTTTTTT. It is translated as CASRGRGLGLEKLFF. Looking up the rest from reference TRBV2 and TRBJ1-4 gives the full variable domain: EPEVTQTPSHQVTQMGQEVILRCVPISNHLYFYWYRQILGQKVEFLVSFYNNEISEKSEIFDDQFSVERPDGSNFTLKIRSTKLEDSAMYFCASRGRGLGLEKLFFGSGTQLSVL.

V and J are TRBV12-3 or TRBV12-4 and TRBJ2-2; 8 bases fit TRBD2. This CDR3 is 16 amino acids long. The junction had 10 bases not matched to a gene; V was cut back by 8 bases and J by 2 bases. The CDR3 spells CASLKELAANTGELFF. Here the CDR3 DNA reads TGTGCCAGCCTAAAAGAACTAGCGGCTAACACCGGGGAGCTGTTTTTT.

The V gene is TRBV12-3 or TRBV12-4, the J gene TRBJ2-3; TRBD2 is a possible D gene (6 bases). CDR3 length: 15 amino acids. Trimming left V 6 bases short and J 2 bases short, with 15 bases between. CDR3 in amino acids: CASRGGREDTDTQYF. In DNA, the CDR3 is TGTGCCAGCAGGGGGGGTAGGGAAGACACAGATACGCAGTATTTT.

This clonotype has more than one count but fewer than ten. The rearrangement joins TRBV25-1 to TRBJ2-7, with D uncertain. Germline CDR1 reads MGHDK; CDR2 reads SYGVNS. V dropped 2 bases and J dropped 3 bases, with 8 bases sitting between them. The CDR3 runs to 13 residues. CDR3 sequence (DNA): TGTGCCAGCAGTGAAAGGCAGGACTACGAGCAGTACTTC. Translated: CASSERQDYEQYF.

The CDR3 region has the DNA TGCGCCAGCAGCTGGGGGTTCCGTGAAAAACTGTTTTTT. It yields the protein CASSWGFREKLFF. This chain uses TRBV4-1 with TRBJ1-4; D might be TRBD1 (5 bases). CDR3 size: 13 residues. V dropped 5 bases and J dropped 7 bases, with 11 bases sitting between them. Germline loops: CDR1 MGHRA, CDR2 YSYEKL.

In the case of this clonotype: This may be a read error: a much more frequent sequence differs by one nucleotide. The chain uses TRBV29-1 and TRBJ1-5, with TRBD1 matching 10 bases. Germline V lookup: CDR1 SQVTM, CDR2 ANQGSEA. CDR3 length: 13 residues. CDR3 region: CNVGTGVGQPQHF. CDR3 DNA sequence: TGCAACGTTGGGACAGGGGTCGGCCAGCCCCAGCATTTT.

The J gene is TRBJ2-5, the V gene TRBV20-1, with D maybe TRBD2 (6 bases). The CDR3 extends over 15 amino acids. The germline V gene encodes CDR1 DFQATT and CDR2 SNEGSKA (reference sequence). V was pared by 5 bases and J by 0 bases, with 16 bases between. The CDR3 coding sequence is TGCAGTGCTTCGCCCCTAGGGACTTACCAAGAGACCCAGTACTTC. Protein product: CSASPLGTYQETQYF.

This chain connects TRBV15 to TRBJ2-1; D remains unclear. The CDR3 has 12 amino acids. V shed 4 bases and J shed 5 bases, with 6 bases lying between them. Germline V gene data show CDR1 as LNHNV and CDR2 as YYDKDF (reference sequence). The CDR3 DNA follows: TGTGCCACCAGCACGTGGGACAATGAGCAGTTCTTC. Encoded protein: CATSTWDNEQFF.

The chain couples TRBV5-4 to TRBJ2-7, with a weak D call TRBD2 (6 bases). Germline CDR1 and CDR2: SGHNT and YYREEE (reference sequence). V was cut by 2 bases and J by 0 bases, with 9 bases left in between. This CDR3 is built from 14 residues. In DNA form, the CDR3 reads TGTGCCAGCAGCTTCTTCGGGGGCTCCTACGAGCAGTACTTC. Protein: CASSFFGGSYEQYF.

The chain carries TRBV27 and TRBJ2-2, with TRBD1 matching 9 bases. This CDR3 is 16 amino acids long. The germline gives CDR1 MNHEY, CDR2 SMNVEV (reference sequence). J gave up 2 bases and V 3 bases, and 4 bases lay outside the gene matches. The CDR3 protein is CASSLEGQGNTGELFF. The CDR3 coding sequence is TGTGCCAGCAGTTTGGAGGGACAGGGAAACACCGGGGAGCTGTTTTTT.

This clonotype occurred many times. The chain uses TRBV5-1 and TRBJ2-3; D is unclear. CDR1 SGHRS and CDR2 YFSETQ come from the germline V gene. Trimming left V 1 base short and J 6 bases short, with 12 bases between. CDR3 length: 14 amino acids. DNA of the CDR3: TGCGCCAGCAGCTTGAGGGCAGAGAGGGATACGCAGTATTTT. It codes for CASSLRAERDTQYF.

Concerning this clonotype: A junction boundary mismatches the germline segment, possibly from a read error. The rearrangement joins TRBV4-3 to TRBJ2-2; the D gene is possibly TRBD2 (6 bases). The CDR3 is made up of 16 amino acids. Per germline, CDR1 LGHNA and CDR2 YSLEER. The CDR3 DNA is TGCGCTAGCAGCCAAGAGGGGACTCTAAACACCGGGGAGCTGTTTTTT. As protein: CASSQEGTLNTGELFF.

The chain links TRBV24-1 to TRBJ2-3, with a tentative D call TRBD2 (5 bases). In germline, CDR1 is KGHDR, CDR2 SFDVKD. Deletions cut 4 bases from V and 0 bases from J, with 13 bases between. The CDR3 contains 16 residues. The CDR3 DNA reads TGTGCCACCAGTGAACCCGCGGAGGCAAGCACAGATACGCAGTATTTT. This encodes CATSEPAEASTDTQYF.

The chain is built from TRBV12-3 or TRBV12-4 and TRBJ2-5; 8 nucleotides agree with TRBD2. V lost 3 bases and J lost 5; bases outside the gene matches: 11. The CDR3 is 16 amino acids. For the CDR3, the DNA is TGTGCCAGCAGTTTGCTCGGGGGGGCGCATCAGGAGACCCAGTACTTC. It translates to CASSLLGGAHQETQYF.

The chain carries TRBV9 and TRBJ1-1; perhaps TRBD1 as D (6 bases). The CDR3 length is 16 residues. The V and J ends lost 4 bases and 0 bases respectively, with 16 bases between them. Germline V gene data show CDR1 as SGDLS and CDR2 as YYNGEE. CDR3 nucleotides: TGTGCCAGCAGCTTAGGAGGAGGACAGATGAACACTGAAGCTTTCTTT. Residues: CASSLGGGQMNTEAFF.

This clonotype was detected only a few times. The chain carries TRBV3-1 and TRBJ1-4; TRBD1 matches at 7 bases. The germline gives CDR1 LGHDT, CDR2 YNNKEL (reference sequence). V was pared by 4 bases and J by 7 bases, with 9 bases of the junction left unmatched. The CDR3 length is 15 residues. For the CDR3, the DNA is TGTGCCAGCAGCCGGGGGGACAGTTTGTTTGAAAAACTGTTTTTT. This encodes CASSRGDSLFEKLFF.

This clonotype has just one count. V and J are TRBV7-2 and TRBJ1-1; D ambiguous. The V gene lost 5 bases and the J gene lost 1 base, with 11 bases spanning the gap. CDR3 length equals 14 residues. Germline loops: CDR1 SGHTA, CDR2 FQGNSA. CDR3 DNA: TGTGCCAGCAGCCTCACCCCGGCGAACACTGAAGCTTTCTTT. Amino acids: CASSLTPANTEAFF.

This chain joins TRBV6-4 and TRBJ1-5; a weak D match, TRBD1 (5 bases). Germline V lookup: CDR1 MRHNA, CDR2 SNTAGT. The CDR3 is made up of 16 amino acids. Trimming stripped 8 bases from V and 4 bases from J, with 21 bases between. DNA for the CDR3: TGTGCCAGCCGAGTGGGGCCATTCACAGGTAATCAGCCCCAGCATTTT. The encoded protein is CASRVGPFTGNQPQHF.

The chain uses TRBV30 and TRBJ1-3, with D unresolved. In germline, CDR1 is GTSNPN, CDR2 SVGIG (reference sequence). V lost 3 bases, J lost 0 bases, and 9 bases lay in between. This CDR3 region has 14 residues. The chain's CDR3 is CAWRERYSGNTIYF. The CDR3, as DNA: TGTGCCTGGAGGGAACGGTACTCTGGAAACACCATATATTTT. The whole variable domain, filled in from reference TRBV30 and TRBJ1-3, reads SQTIHQWPATLVQPVGSPLSLECTVEGTSNPNLYWYRQAAGRGLQLLFYSVGIGQISSEVPQNLSASRPQDRQFILSSKKLLLSDSGFYLCAWRERYSGNTIYFGEGSWLTVV.

The chain is built from TRBV6-5 and TRBJ1-5; tentative D call: TRBD1 (5 bases). The length of the CDR3 is 14 residues. V was pared by 5 bases and J by 2 bases, with 10 bases between. Germline V CDR1 and CDR2: MNHEY, SVGAGI. The CDR3 DNA is TGTGCCAGCAGTACAGGCCGAGGCAATCAGCCCCAGCATTTT. It yields the protein CASSTGRGNQPQHF.

The genes are TRBV12-3 or TRBV12-4 and TRBJ1-2, with 8 bases aligning to TRBD1. CDR3 length: 13 amino acids. After removal of 2 bases from V and 8 bases from J, the junction contained 4 bases not matched to a gene. The CDR3 here is CASSLRPGGGYTF. CDR3 nucleotide sequence: TGTGCCAGCAGTTTAAGGCCAGGGGGCGGCTACACCTTC.

The rearrangement uses TRBV7-6 and TRBJ1-6; D is unresolved. Trimming cost V 1 base and J 7 bases, with 5 bases left between them. The germline V gene has CDR1 SGHVS and CDR2 FNYEAQ. This CDR3 comprises 13 residues. As DNA, the CDR3 is TGTGCCAGCAGCTTAGAACGCAATTCACCCCTCCACTTT. Amino acid sequence: CASSLERNSPLHF.

This chain connects TRBV7-2 to TRBJ1-4, with 10 bases fitting TRBD1. Germline-derived CDR1 and CDR2 are SGHTA and FQGNSA. The J segment lost 3 bases and the V segment lost 5 bases, leaving 9 bases of the junction unmatched. The CDR3 contains 17 residues. CDR3 nucleotides: TGTGCCAGCAGCCGACGGACAGGGGGTTTCTCTAATGAAAAACTGTTTTTT. Its protein is CASSRRTGGFSNEKLFF.

There are a few counts of this clonotype. This may come from a read error, since a much larger clone is one base off. This rearrangement joins TRBV14 to TRBJ2-1; TRBD1 matches 7 bases. The V gene end was trimmed by 2 bases and the J gene end by 13 bases; junction bases not matched to a gene: 14. The CDR3 is 15 amino acids. The germline CDR1 and CDR2 sequences are SGHDN and FVKESK. CDR3 DNA: TGTGCCAGCAGCCAACTGACAGGGTATGGAGAGACCCAGTTCTTC. It translates to CASSQLTGYGETQFF.